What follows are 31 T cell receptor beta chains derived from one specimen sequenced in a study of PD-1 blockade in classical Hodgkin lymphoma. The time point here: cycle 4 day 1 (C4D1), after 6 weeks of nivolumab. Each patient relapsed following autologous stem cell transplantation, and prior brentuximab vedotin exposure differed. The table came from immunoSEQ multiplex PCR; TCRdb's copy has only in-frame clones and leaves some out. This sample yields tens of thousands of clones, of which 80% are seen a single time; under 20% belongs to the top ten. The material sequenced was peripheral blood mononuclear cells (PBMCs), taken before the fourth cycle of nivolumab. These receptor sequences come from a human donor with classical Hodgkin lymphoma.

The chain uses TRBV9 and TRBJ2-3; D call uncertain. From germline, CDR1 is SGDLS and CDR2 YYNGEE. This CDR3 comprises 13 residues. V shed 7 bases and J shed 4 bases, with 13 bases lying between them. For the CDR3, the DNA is TGTGCCAGCGGCCCCGGTTCCCCAGATACGCAGTATTTT. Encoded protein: CASGPGSPDTQYF.

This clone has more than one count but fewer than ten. The CDR3 DNA sequence: TGTGCCAGCAGGCGGGACGGGACAGGGACCTACGAGCAGTACTTC. Translated: CASRRDGTGTYEQYF. The chain joins TRBV7-9 to TRBJ2-7; 9 bases are shared with TRBD1. CDR3 size: 15 residues. V was clipped by 6 bases and J by 2 bases; unmatched bases: 8. The V gene's germline CDR1 is SEHNR and CDR2 FQNEAQ (reference sequence).

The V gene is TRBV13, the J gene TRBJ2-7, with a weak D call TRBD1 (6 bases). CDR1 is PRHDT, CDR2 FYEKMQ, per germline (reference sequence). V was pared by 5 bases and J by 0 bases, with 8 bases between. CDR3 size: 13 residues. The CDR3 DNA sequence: TGTGCCAGCAGCGGACAGACCTCCTACGAGCAGTACTTC. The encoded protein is CASSGQTSYEQYF.

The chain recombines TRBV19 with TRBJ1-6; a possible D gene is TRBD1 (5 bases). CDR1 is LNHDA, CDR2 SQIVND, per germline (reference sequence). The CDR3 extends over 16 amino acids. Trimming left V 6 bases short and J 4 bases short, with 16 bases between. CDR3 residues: CASSDRSFGYNSPLHF. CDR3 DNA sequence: TGTGCCAGTAGCGACAGATCCTTCGGTTATAATTCACCCCTCCACTTT.

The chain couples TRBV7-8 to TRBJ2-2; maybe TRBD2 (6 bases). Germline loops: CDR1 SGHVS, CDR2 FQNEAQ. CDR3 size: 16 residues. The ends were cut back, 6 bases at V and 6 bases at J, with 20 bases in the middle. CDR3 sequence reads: CASRPGTSWGSGELFF. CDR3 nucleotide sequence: TGTGCCAGCAGACCCGGGACTTCCTGGGGTTCCGGGGAGCTGTTTTTT.

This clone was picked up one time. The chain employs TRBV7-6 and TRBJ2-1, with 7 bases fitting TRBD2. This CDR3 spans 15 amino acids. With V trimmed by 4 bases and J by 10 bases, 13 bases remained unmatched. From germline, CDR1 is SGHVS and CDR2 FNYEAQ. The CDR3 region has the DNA TGTGCCAGCAGCTCGGGGCTAGCGGAGGCTAGGGAGCAGTTCTTC. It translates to CASSSGLAEAREQFF.

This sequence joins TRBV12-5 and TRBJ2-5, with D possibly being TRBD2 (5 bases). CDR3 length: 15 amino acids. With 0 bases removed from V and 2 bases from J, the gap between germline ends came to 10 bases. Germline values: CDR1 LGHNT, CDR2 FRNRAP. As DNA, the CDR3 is TGTGCTAGTGGTTTGGTATTTAGCGAGCAAGAGACCCAGTACTTC. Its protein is CASGLVFSEQETQYF.

The CDR3 DNA sequence: TGCGCCAGCAGCTTGGCCGAAGAGACCCAGTACTTC. Translated, it gives CASSLAEETQYF. This chain joins TRBV5-1 and TRBJ2-5, with unresolved D. Germline V gene sequence: CDR1 SGHRS, CDR2 YFSETQ. V lost 0 bases and J 3 bases, leaving 3 bases between the germline ends. CDR3 size: 12 residues.

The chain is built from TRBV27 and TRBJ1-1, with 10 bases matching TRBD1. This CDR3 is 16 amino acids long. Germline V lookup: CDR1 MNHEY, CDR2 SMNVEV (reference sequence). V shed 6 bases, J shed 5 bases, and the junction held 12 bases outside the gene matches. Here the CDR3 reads CASRGLSTGGGTEAFF. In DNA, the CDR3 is TGTGCCAGCAGGGGACTATCGACAGGGGGCGGGACTGAAGCTTTCTTT.

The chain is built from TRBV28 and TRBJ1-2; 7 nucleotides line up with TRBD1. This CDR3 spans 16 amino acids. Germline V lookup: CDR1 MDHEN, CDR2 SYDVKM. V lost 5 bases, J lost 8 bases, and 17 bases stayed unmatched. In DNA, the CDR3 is TGTGCCAGCAGTACCTCCGGACAGGTTACCTATAGGGGCTACACCTTC. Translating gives CASSTSGQVTYRGYTF.

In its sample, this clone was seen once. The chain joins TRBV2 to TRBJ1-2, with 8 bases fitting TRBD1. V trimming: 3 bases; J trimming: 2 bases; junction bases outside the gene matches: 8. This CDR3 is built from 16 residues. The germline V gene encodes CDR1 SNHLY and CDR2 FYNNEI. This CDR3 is CASSEFLRTGNYGYTF. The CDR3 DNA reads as TGTGCCAGCAGTGAGTTTCTTAGGACAGGGAACTATGGCTACACCTTC.

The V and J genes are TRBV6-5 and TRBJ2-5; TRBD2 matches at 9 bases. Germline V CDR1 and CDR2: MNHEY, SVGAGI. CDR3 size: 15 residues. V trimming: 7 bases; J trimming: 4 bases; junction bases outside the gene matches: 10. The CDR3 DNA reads TGTGCCAGCACTCAAAGCGGGGGGCGGACAGAGACCCAGTACTTC. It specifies CASTQSGGRTETQYF.

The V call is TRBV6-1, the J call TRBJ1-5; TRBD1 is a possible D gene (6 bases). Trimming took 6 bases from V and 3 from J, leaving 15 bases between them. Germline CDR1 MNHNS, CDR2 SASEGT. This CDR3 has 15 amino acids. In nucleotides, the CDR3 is TGTGCCAGCAGGTTCCCTTTGGGGGCCAATCAGCCCCAGCATTTT. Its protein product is CASRFPLGANQPQHF.

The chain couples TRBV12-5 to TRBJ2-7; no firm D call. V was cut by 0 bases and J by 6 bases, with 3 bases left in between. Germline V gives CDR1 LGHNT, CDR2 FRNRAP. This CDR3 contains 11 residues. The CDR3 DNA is TGTGCTAGTGGTTTGGTTAGCGAGCAGTACTTC. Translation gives CASGLVSEQYF.

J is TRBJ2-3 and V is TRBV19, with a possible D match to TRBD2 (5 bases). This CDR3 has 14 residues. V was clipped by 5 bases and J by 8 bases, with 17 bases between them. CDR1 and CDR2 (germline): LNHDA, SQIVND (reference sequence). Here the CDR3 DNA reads TGTGCCAGTAGTTCACCTGGACTGCCCGGTACGCAGTATTTT. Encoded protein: CASSSPGLPGTQYF.

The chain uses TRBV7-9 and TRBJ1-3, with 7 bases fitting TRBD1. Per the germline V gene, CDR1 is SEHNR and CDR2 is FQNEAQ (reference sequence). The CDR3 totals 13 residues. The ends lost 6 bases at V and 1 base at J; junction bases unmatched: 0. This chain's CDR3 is CASRTGSGNTIYF. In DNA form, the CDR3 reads TGTGCCAGCAGGACAGGGTCTGGAAACACCATATATTTT.

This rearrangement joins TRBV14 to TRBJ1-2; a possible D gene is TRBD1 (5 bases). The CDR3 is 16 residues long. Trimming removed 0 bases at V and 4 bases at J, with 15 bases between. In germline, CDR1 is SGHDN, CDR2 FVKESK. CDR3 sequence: CASSQDWGGRSYGYTF. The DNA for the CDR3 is TGTGCCAGCAGCCAAGATTGGGGGGGAAGGAGCTATGGCTACACCTTC.

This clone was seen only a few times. The CDR3 nucleotides read TGCGCCAGCAGCTTAGAACAGGCTAATGAAAAACTGTTTTTT. Translated: CASSLEQANEKLFF. The chain carries TRBV5-1 and TRBJ1-4; maybe TRBD1 (5 bases). The CDR3 contains 14 residues. Germline V gene lookup returns CDR1 SGHRS and CDR2 YFSETQ. V was pared by 2 bases and J by 3 bases, with 8 bases between.

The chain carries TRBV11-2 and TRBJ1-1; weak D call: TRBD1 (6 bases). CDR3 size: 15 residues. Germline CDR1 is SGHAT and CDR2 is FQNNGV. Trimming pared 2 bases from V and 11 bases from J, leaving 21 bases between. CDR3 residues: CASSLIGRTALGAFF. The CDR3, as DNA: TGTGCCAGCAGCTTAATCGGGAGGACAGCTCTGGGGGCTTTCTTT.

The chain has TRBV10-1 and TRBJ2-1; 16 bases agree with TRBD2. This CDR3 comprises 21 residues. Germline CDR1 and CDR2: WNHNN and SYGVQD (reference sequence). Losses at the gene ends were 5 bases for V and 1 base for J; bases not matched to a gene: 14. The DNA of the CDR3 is TGCGCCAGCAGTTCTGGGACTAGCGGGGGGGCCGGGGTTTGGTCCTACAATGAGCAGTTCTTC. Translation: CASSSGTSGGAGVWSYNEQFF.

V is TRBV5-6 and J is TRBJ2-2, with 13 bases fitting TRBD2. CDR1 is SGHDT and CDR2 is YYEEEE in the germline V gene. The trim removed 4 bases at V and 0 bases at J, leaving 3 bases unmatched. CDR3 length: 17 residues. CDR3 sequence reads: CASSPGTSGANTGELFF. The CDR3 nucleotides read TGTGCCAGCAGCCCCGGGACTAGCGGGGCGAACACCGGGGAGCTGTTTTTT. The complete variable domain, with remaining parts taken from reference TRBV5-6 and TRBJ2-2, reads DAGVTQSPTHLIKTRGQQVTLRCSPKSGHDTVSWYQQALGQGPQFIFQYYEEEERQRGNFPDRFSGHQFPNYSSELNVNALLLGDSALYLCASSPGTSGANTGELFFGEGSRLTVL.

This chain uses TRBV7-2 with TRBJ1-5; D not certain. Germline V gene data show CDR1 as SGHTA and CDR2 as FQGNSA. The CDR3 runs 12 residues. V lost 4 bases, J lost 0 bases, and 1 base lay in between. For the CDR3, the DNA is TGTGCCAGCAGCTATAGCAATCAGCCCCAGCATTTT. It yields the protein CASSYSNQPQHF.

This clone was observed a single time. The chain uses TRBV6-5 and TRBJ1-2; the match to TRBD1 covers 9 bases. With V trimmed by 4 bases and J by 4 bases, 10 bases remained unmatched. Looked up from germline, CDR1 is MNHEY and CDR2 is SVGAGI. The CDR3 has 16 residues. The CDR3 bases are TGTGCCAGCAGTTCAGAAATGACAGGGGGGACCTATGGCTACACCTTC. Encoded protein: CASSSEMTGGTYGYTF.

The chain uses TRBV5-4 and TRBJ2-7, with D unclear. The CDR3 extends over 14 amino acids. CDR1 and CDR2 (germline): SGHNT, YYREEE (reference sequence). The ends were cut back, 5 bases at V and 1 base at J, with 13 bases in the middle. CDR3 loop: CASSQDLGSYEQYF. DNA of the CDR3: TGTGCCAGCAGTCAGGACCTGGGATCCTACGAGCAGTACTTC.

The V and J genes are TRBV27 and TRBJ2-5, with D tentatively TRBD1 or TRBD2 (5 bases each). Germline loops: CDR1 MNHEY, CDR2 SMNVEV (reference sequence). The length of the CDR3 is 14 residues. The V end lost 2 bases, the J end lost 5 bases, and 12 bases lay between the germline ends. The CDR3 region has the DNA TGTGCCAGCAGTTTAGAGAGCAGGGAGGAGACCCAGTACTTC. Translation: CASSLESREETQYF.

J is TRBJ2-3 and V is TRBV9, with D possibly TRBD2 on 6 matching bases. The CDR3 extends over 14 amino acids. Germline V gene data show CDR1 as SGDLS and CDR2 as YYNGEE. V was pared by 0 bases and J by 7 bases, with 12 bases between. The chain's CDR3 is CASSVGIAENTQYF. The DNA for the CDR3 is TGTGCCAGCAGCGTAGGAATAGCGGAGAATACGCAGTATTTT.

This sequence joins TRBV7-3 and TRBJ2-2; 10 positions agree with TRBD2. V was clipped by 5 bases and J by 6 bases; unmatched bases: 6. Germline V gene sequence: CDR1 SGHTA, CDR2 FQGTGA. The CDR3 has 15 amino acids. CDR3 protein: CASSNIAGGPGELFF. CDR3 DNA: TGTGCCAGCAGCAACATAGCGGGAGGCCCCGGGGAGCTGTTTTTT.

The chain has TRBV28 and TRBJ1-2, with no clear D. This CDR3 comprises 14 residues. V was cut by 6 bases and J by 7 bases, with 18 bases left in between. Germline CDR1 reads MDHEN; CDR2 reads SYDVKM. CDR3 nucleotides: TGTGCCAGCAGAGAGATACAGAGGGCTCTTGGCTACACCTTC. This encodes CASREIQRALGYTF.

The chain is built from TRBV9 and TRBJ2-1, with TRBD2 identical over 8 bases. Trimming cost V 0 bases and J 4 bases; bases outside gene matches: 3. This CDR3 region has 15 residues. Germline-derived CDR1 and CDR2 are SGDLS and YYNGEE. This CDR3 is CASSVDERGYNEQFF. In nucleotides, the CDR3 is TGTGCCAGCAGCGTAGATGAGCGGGGGTACAATGAGCAGTTCTTC. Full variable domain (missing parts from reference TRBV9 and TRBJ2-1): DSGVTQTPKHLITATGQRVTLRCSPRSGDLSVYWYQQSLDQGLQFLIQYYNGEERAKGNILERFSAQQFPDLHSELNLSSLELGDSALYFCASSVDERGYNEQFFGPGTRLTVL.

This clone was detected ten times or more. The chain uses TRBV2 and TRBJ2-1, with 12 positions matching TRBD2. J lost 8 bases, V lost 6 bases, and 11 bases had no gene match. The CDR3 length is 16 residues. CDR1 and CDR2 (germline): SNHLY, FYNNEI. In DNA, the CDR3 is TGTGCCAGCAGCGATGAGCTAGCGGGAGGGCCCTATGAGCAGTTCTTC. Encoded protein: CASSDELAGGPYEQFF. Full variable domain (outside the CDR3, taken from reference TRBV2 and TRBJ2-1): EPEVTQTPSHQVTQMGQEVILRCVPISNHLYFYWYRQILGQKVEFLVSFYNNEISEKSEIFDDQFSVERPDGSNFTLKIRSTKLEDSAMYFCASSDELAGGPYEQFFGPGTRLTVL.

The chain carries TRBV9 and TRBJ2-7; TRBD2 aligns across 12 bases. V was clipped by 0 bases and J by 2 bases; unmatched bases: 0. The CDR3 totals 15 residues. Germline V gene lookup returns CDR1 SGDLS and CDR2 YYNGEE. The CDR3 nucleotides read TGTGCCAGCAGCGTAGGGACTAGCGGGGCCTACGAGCAGTACTTC. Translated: CASSVGTSGAYEQYF.